The clone carrying this T cell receptor beta chain appeared once. No antigen is known for it. These data are taken from a study of PD-L1 blockade in urothelial cancer. Study summary: The study started patients on atezolizumab around 2014, giving 1,200 mg intravenously every 3 weeks. Prior chemotherapy ranged from 0 to 3 regimens per patient. Once treatment had started, blood was analyzed at 3 weeks (second dose) and again at 6 weeks. General study findings and limits: For durable-benefit patients, tumor-associated blood clones expanded more at 3 weeks.

V dropped 2 bases and J dropped 9; count of bases not matched to a gene: 6. Germline-derived CDR1 and CDR2 are SGHTA and FQGTGA. This CDR3 has 15 residues. The repertoire was sequenced with immunoSEQ multiplex PCR; TCRdb's copy has only in-frame clones and lacks some. This sample has tens of thousands of clones, with roughly 91% found just once. This chain connects TRBV7-3 to TRBJ2-1, with 11 bases aligning to TRBD1. This clonotype was sampled from a man aged 55 to 70 with urothelial cancer. This sample comprised PBMCs, obtained around atezolizumab (anti-PD-L1) treatment. The CDR3 sequence is CASSLGQGARGEQFF. The CDR3 nucleotides read TGTGCCAGCAGCTTAGGACAGGGGGCAAGAGGTGAGCAGTTCTTC.